This TCR beta chain was sequenced for a study of CD4+ T cells in melanoma (dated by TCRdb to between 2021 and 2024). For context, the study as a whole: Neoantigen-specific CD4+ T cells in human melanoma were investigated in the study.

Trimming takes 6 bases from V and 3 bases from J, and the germline ends sit 18 bases apart. The CDR3, from cysteine to phenylalanine, totals 15 residues. Of all the DNA, just the CDR3 is kept, 45 bases in frame from base 1. CDR1 SNHLY and CDR2 FYNNEI are derived from the germline V gene. Of note for this clone: The antigen it binds to is not known. The record has no base qualities; no much larger clone is one base away.

Overall results and qualifications from the work: The report described a correlation between neoantigen-specific CD4+ T cells and the function of CD8+ T cells, macrophages and B cells. Neoantigen-specific CD4+ T cells in melanoma were reported to have a range of differentiation states.

Receptor libraries were prepared by the immunoSEQ multiplex PCR assay. The table comes from immuneACCESS by way of TCRdb, which keeps in-frame sequences with V and J called. Part of the clones is missing from these tables; in studies checked, under half for an unresolved V gene and the rest for unknown reasons. The sample table records about 13,000 clones; about 70% of these occur just once. The top ten hold roughly 10% of the sample. Donors were patients with melanoma. The sequenced sample was cells from a culture (not recorded whether cultured in vitro). The rearranged segments are TRBV2 and TRBJ2-7; D gene: possibly TRBD1, on 6 matching bases. The origin of this receptor is a human donor with melanoma. CDR3 loop: CASSYYTGQHYEQYF. The nucleotide sequence is TGTGCCAGCAGCTACTACACGGGACAACACTACGAGCAGTACTTC.